This T cell receptor beta chain was captured by sequencing in a study of OX40 agonist ivuxolimab in advanced cancers. The CDR3 spans 19 residues. The germline CDR1 and CDR2 sequences are SGHRS and YFSETQ. Trimming removed 0 bases at V and 2 bases at J, with 21 bases between. The method was immunoSEQ multiplex PCR; TCRdb's version includes in-frame clones alone and lacks a portion of them. The sample holds over 75,000 clones; approximately 88% are singletons and the top ten take approximately 1.5%. This rearrangement joins TRBV5-1 to TRBJ1-5, with D uncertain. The sequence was obtained from an adult with an advanced solid tumor such as melanoma, head and neck, liver or kidney cancer. Sample: CD4+ or CD8+ T cells sorted from blood, taken in a trial of the OX40 agonist ivuxolimab. CDR3 sequence (DNA): TGCGCCAGCAGCTTGGAGTCAGCTACATTAAGAGGTGGCAATCAGCCCCAGCATTTT. This encodes CASSLESATLRGGNQPQHF.